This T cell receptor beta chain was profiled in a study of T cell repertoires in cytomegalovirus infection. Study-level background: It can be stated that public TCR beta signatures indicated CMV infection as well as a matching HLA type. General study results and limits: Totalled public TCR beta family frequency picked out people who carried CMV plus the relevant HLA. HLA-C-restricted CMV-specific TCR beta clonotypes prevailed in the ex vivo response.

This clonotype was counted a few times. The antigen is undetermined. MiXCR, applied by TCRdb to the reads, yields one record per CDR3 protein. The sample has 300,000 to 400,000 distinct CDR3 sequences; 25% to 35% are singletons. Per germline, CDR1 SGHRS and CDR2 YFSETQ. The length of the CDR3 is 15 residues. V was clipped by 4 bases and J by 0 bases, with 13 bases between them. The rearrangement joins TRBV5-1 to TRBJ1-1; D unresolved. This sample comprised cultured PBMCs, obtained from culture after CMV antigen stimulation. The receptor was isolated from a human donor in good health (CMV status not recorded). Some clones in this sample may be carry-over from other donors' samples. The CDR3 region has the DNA TGCGCCAGCAGCGGCGGGCACCTCATGAACACTGAAGCTTTCTTT. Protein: CASSGGHLMNTEAFF.